This TCR beta chain comes out of a study of PD-1 blockade in classical Hodgkin lymphoma. Time point meaning: newly diagnosed, previously untreated cHL patient sample. The ends were cut back, 0 bases at V and 7 bases at J, with 13 bases in the middle. Germline CDR1 is SGHRS and CDR2 is YFSETQ. CDR3 length: 15 residues. This table comes from immunoSEQ multiplex PCR, and its TCRdb copy is limited to in-frame clones, with some not included. This sample has tens of thousands of clones, with approximately 93% found just once. The chain uses TRBV5-1 and TRBJ1-4; a weak D match, TRBD1 (5 bases). What was sequenced was peripheral blood mononuclear cells (PBMCs). This clonotype was obtained from a human donor with classical Hodgkin lymphoma. The CDR3: CASSLAQGLGEKLFF. The CDR3 DNA sequence: TGCGCCAGCAGCTTGGCGCAGGGACTTGGTGAAAAACTGTTTTTT. The whole variable domain, remainder taken from reference TRBV5-1 and TRBJ1-4, is KAGVTQTPRYLIKTRGQQVTLSCSPISGHRSVSWYQQTPGQGLQFLFEYFSETQRNKGNFPGRFSGRQFSNSRSEMNVSTLELGDSALYLCASSLAQGLGEKLFFGSGTQLSVL.